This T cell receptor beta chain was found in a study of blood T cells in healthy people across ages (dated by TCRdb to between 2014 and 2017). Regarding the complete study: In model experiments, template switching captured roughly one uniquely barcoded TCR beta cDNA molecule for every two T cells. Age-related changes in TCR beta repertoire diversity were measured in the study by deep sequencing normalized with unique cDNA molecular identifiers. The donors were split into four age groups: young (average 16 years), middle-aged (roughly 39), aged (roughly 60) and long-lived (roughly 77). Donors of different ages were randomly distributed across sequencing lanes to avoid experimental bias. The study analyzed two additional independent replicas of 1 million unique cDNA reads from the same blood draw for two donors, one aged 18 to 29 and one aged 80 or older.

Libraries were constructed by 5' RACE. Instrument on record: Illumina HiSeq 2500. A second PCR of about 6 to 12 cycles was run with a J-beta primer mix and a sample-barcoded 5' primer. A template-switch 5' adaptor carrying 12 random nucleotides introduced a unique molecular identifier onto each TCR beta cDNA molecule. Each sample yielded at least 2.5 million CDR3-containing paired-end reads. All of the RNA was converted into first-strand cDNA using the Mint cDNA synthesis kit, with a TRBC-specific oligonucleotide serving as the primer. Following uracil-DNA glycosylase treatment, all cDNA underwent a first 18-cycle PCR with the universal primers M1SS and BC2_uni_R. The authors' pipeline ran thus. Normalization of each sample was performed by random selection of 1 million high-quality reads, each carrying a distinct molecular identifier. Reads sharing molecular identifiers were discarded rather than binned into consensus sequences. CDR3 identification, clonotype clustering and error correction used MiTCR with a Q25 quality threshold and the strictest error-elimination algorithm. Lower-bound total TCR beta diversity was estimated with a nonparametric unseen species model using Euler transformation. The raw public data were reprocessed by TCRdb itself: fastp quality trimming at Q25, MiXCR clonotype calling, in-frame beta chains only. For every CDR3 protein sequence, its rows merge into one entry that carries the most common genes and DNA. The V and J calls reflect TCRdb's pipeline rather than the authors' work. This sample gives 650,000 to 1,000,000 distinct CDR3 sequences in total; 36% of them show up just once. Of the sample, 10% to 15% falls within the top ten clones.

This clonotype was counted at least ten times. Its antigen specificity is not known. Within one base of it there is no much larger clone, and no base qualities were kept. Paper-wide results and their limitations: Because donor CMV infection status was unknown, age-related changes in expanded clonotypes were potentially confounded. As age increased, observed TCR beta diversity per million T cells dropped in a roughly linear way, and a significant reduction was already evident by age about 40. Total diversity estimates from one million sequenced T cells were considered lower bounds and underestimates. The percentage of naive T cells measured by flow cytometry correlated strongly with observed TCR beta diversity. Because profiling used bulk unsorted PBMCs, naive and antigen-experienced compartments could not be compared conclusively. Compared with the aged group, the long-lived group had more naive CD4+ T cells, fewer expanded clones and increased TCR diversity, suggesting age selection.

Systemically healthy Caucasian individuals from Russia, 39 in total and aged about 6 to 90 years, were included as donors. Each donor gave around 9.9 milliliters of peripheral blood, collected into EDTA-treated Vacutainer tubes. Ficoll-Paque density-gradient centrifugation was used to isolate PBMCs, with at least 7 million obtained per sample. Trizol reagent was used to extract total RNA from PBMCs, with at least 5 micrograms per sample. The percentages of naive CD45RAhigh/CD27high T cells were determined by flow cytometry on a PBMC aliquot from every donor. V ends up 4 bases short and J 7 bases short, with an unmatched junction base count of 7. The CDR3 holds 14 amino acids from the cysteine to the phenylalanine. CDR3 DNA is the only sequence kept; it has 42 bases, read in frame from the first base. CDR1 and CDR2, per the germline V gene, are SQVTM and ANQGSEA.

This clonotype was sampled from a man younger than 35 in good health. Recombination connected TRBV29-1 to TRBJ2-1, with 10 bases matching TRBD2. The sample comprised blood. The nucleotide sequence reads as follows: TGCAGCGTTGGACTAGCGGGTACGGGGAATGAGCAGTTCTTC. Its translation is CSVGLAGTGNEQFF.